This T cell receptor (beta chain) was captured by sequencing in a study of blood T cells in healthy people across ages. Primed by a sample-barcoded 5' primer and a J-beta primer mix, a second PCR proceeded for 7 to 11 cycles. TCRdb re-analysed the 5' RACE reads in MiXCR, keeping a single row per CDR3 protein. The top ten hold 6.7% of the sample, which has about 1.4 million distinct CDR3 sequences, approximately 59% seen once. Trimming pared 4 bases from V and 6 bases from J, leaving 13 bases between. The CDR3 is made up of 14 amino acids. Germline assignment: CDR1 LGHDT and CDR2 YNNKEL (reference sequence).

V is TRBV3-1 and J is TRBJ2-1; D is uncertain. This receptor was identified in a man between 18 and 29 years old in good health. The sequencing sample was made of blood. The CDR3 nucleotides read TGTGCCAGCAGCCCGACCGGTAGGGCCAATGAGCAGTTCTTC. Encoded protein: CASSPTGRANEQFF.